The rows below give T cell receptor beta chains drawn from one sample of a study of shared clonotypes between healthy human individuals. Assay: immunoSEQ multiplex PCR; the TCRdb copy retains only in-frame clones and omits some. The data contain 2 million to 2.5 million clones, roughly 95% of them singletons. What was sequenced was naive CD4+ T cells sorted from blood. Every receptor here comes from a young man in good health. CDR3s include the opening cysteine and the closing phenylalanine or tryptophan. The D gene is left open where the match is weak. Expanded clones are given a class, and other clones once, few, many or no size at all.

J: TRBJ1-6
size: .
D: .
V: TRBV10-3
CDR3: CAISVEGSSPLHF
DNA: TGTGCCATCAGTGTCGAGGGTAGTTCACCCCTCCACTTT

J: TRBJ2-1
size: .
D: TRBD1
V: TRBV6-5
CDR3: CASSRDRGRYNEQFF
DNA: TGTGCCAGCAGTCGGGACAGGGGGAGGTACAATGAGCAGTTCTTC

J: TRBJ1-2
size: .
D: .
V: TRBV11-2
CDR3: CASSLSRSVYGYTF
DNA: TGTGCCAGCAGCTTATCCCGATCGGTCTATGGCTACACCTTC

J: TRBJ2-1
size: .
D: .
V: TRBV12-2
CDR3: CASRLVVDRSYNEQFF
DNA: TGTGCAAGTCGCTTAGTAGTAGACAGGTCCTACAATGAGCAGTTCTTC

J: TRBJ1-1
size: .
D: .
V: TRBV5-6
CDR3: CASSRGANTEAFF
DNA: TGTGCCAGCAGCAGGGGGGCGAACACTGAAGCTTTCTTT

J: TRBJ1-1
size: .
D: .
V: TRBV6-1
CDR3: CASSPQTALNTEAFF
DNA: TGTGCCAGCAGTCCGCAGACAGCGCTCAACACTGAAGCTTTCTTT

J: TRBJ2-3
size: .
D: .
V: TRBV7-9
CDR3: CASSSQAPTDTQYF
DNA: TGTGCCAGCAGCTCCCAAGCTCCCACAGATACGCAGTATTTT

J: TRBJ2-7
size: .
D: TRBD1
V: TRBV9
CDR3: CASSVAQGSSYEQYF
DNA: TGTGCCAGCAGCGTAGCACAGGGGAGCTCCTACGAGCAGTACTTC

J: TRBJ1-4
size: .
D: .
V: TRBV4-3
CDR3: CASSQEFYGGEKLFF
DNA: TGCGCCAGCAGCCAAGAATTTTATGGGGGCGAAAAACTGTTTTTT

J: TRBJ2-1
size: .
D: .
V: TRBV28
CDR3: CASSPPGNYNEQFF
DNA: TGTGCCAGCAGTCCCCCGGGGAACTACAATGAGCAGTTCTTC

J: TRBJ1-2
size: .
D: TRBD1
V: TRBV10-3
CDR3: CAISEGTGLYGYTF
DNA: TGTGCCATCAGTGAAGGGACAGGGCTCTATGGCTACACCTTC

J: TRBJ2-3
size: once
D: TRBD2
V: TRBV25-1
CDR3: CASSVPGLQADTQYF
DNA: TGTGCCAGCAGTGTACCGGGACTACAAGCAGATACGCAGTATTTT

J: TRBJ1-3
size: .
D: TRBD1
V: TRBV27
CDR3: CASKLSGGQGNTIYF
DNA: TGTGCCAGCAAATTGTCAGGGGGCCAAGGAAACACCATATATTTT

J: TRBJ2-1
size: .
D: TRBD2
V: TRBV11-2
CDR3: CASSMGIAGIHNEQFF
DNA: TGTGCCAGCAGCATGGGAATAGCGGGGATACACAATGAGCAGTTCTTC

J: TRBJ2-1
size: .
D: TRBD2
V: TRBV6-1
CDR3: CASSSGLAGNGEQFF
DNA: TGTGCCAGCAGTTCGGGACTAGCGGGGAATGGGGAGCAGTTCTTC

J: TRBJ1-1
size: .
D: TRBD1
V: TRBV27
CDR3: CASRQGYANTEAFF
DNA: TGTGCCAGCAGACAGGGGTATGCGAACACTGAAGCTTTCTTT

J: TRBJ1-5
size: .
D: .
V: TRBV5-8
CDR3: CASRQTGGQPQHF
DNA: TGTGCCAGCAGGCAGACGGGGGGACAGCCCCAGCATTTT

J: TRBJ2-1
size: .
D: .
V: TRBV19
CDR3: CASSIDKGLEWNEQFF
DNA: TGTGCCAGTAGTATAGATAAAGGGCTAGAGTGGAATGAGCAGTTCTTC

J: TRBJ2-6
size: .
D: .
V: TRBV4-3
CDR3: CASSPEGSNSGANVLTF
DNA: TGCGCCAGCAGCCCAGAGGGCAGTAACTCTGGGGCCAACGTCCTGACTTTC

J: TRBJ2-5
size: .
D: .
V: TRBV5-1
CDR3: CASTLGWEEETQYF
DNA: TGCGCCAGCACCCTCGGGTGGGAGGAGGAGACCCAGTACTTC

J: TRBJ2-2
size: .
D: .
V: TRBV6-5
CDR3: CASRGRPDTGELFF
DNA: TGTGCCAGCAGAGGCCGCCCGGACACCGGGGAGCTGTTTTTT

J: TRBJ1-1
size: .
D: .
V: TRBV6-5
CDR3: CASRLWLNTEAFF
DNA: TGTGCCAGCAGACTCTGGTTGAACACTGAAGCTTTCTTT

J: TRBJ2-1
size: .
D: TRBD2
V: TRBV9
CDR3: CASSVAFGRDNEQFF
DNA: TGTGCCAGCAGCGTCGCCTTCGGGAGGGACAATGAGCAGTTCTTC

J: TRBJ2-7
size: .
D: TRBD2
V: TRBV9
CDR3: CASSASGGFPYEQYF
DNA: TGTGCCAGCAGCGCTAGCGGGGGTTTCCCCTACGAGCAGTACTTC

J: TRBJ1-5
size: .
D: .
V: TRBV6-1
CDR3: CASSAPRGGASNQPQHF
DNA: TGTGCCAGCAGTGCCCCGCGGGGGGGGGCTAGCAATCAGCCCCAGCATTTT

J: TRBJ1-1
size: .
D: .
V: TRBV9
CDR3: CASSPDPMNTEAFF
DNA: TGTGCCAGCAGCCCCGACCCCATGAACACTGAAGCTTTCTTT

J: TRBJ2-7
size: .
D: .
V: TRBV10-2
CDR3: CASSSPGTEQYF
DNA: TGCGCCAGCAGTTCCCCCGGGACCGAGCAGTACTTC

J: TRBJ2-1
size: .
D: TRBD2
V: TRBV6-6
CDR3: CASSYTTSGTNEQFF
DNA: TGTGCCAGCAGTTATACGACTAGCGGGACCAATGAGCAGTTCTTC

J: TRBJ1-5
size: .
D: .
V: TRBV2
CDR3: CASSEGTSNQPQHF
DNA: TGTGCCAGCAGTGAGGGCACTAGCAATCAGCCCCAGCATTTT

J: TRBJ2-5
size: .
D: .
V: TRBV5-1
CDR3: CASSLANKGETQYF
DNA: TGCGCCAGCAGCTTGGCCAATAAGGGGGAGACCCAGTACTTC

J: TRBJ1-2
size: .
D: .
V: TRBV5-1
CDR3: CASSLTAANYGYTF
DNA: TGCGCCAGCAGCTTGACGGCCGCTAACTATGGCTACACCTTC

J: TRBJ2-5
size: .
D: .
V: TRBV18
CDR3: CASSPFSGNQETQYF
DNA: TGTGCCAGCTCACCATTTTCGGGGAACCAAGAGACCCAGTACTTC

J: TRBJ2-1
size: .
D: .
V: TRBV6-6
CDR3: CASKPGQGYEQFF
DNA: TGTGCCAGCAAGCCAGGGCAGGGCTATGAGCAGTTCTTC

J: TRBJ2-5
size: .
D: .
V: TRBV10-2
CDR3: CASRGGGRETQYF
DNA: TGCGCCAGCAGAGGGGGGGGAAGAGAGACCCAGTACTTC

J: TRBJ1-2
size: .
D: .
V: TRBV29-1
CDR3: CSVDWGANYGYTF
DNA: TGCAGCGTTGATTGGGGGGCGAACTATGGCTACACCTTC

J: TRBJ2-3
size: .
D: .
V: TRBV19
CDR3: CASSTLLAPSTDTQYF
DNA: TGTGCCAGTAGTACCCTTCTAGCGCCGAGCACAGATACGCAGTATTTT